Each of the 7 T cell receptor beta chains below was sequenced from the same sample in a study of blood T cell repertoires in COVID-19. The assay was immunoSEQ multiplex PCR, and TCRdb's table has in-frame clones only and misses some. The table lists fewer than 250,000 clones, around 90% of them singletons. Sequencing input: peripheral blood. The receptors were sampled from a man aged 30 to 45 with COVID-19, enrolled during active disease.

V is TRBV10-1 and J is TRBJ1-3; D is unresolved. The germline V gene encodes CDR1 WNHNN and CDR2 SYGVQD (reference sequence). CDR3 size: 14 residues. V gave up 1 base and J gave up 0 bases, with 4 bases separating them. The CDR3 is CASSEFHSGNTIYF. Written as DNA, the CDR3 is TGCGCCAGCAGTGAGTTCCACTCTGGAAACACCATATATTTT.

The V call is TRBV19, the J call TRBJ1-2, with 8 bases lining up with TRBD1. After removal of 10 bases from V and 8 bases from J, the junction contained 12 bases not matched to a gene. The CDR3 runs 13 residues. Germline loops: CDR1 LNHDA, CDR2 SQIVND (reference sequence). CDR3 sequence: CATEDRDKGGYTF. CDR3 bases: TGTGCCACCGAGGACAGGGATAAGGGCGGCTACACCTTC. The full variable domain, its missing parts supplied by reference TRBV19 and TRBJ1-2, is DGGITQSPKYLFRKEGQNVTLSCEQNLNHDAMYWYRQDPGQGLRLIYYSQIVNDFQKGDIAEGYSVSREKKESFPLTVTSAQKNPTAFYLCATEDRDKGGYTFGSGTRLTVV.

This chain connects TRBV4-1 to TRBJ1-2; 7 bases line up with TRBD1. The CDR3 contains 14 residues. Per germline, CDR1 MGHRA and CDR2 YSYEKL. V trimming: 2 bases; J trimming: 6 bases; junction bases outside the gene matches: 6. The CDR3 region has the DNA TGCGCCAGCAGCCAACATACAGGGGAGGATGGCTACACCTTC. Its protein product is CASSQHTGEDGYTF.

The rearrangement uses TRBV6-2 or TRBV6-3 and TRBJ2-3; weak D call: TRBD2 (6 bases). In germline, CDR1 is MNHEY, CDR2 SVGEGT. CDR3 length: 15 amino acids. Trimming removed 5 bases from V and 4 bases from J, with 16 bases in between. The CDR3 loop reads CASSGARGRADTQYF. The CDR3 region has the DNA TGTGCCAGCAGTGGTGCGCGGGGCAGGGCAGATACGCAGTATTTT.

The chain recombines TRBV4-1 with TRBJ2-3, with 11 bases that match TRBD2. Germline V gene sequence: CDR1 MGHRA, CDR2 YSYEKL. J lost 4 bases, V lost 2 bases, and 5 bases had no gene match. This CDR3 has 16 residues. The CDR3 is CASSQLTSGDPDTQYF. CDR3 bases: TGCGCCAGCAGCCAACTGACTAGCGGGGACCCAGATACGCAGTATTTT.

The chain combines TRBV7-9 with TRBJ1-5; TRBD1 aligns across 7 bases. Germline loops: CDR1 SEHNR, CDR2 FQNEAQ (reference sequence). CDR3 length: 13 residues. V lost 5 bases, J lost 4 bases, and 2 bases stayed unmatched. The CDR3: CASSEQGNQPQHF. CDR3 bases: TGTGCCAGCAGCGAACAGGGGAATCAGCCCCAGCATTTT.

This chain connects TRBV5-1 to TRBJ1-1, with 11 bases identical to TRBD1. The CDR3 runs 15 residues. Trimming at V came to 3 bases and at J to 4 bases, leaving 5 bases not matched to a gene. Germline CDR1 and CDR2: SGHRS and YFSETQ. In nucleotides, the CDR3 is TGCGCCAGCAGCTGGGGGACAGGGGGGATCACTGAAGCTTTCTTT. It encodes CASSWGTGGITEAFF.